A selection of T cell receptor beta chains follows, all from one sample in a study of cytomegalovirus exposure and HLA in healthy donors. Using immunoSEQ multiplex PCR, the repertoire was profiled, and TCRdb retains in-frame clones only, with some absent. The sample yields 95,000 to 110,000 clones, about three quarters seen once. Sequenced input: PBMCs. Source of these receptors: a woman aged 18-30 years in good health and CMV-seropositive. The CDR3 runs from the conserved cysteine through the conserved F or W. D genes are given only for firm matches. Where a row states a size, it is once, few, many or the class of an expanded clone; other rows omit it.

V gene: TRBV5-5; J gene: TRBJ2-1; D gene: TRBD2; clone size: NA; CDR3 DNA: TGTGCCAGCAGCTTGGAAATTCCGGGAGGGTCCTACAATGAGCAGTTCTTC; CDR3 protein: CASSLEIPGGSYNEQFF
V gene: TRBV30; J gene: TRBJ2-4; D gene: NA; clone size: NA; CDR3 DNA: TGTGCCTGGAGTACAGGTGCTAAAAACATTCAGTACTTC; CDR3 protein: CAWSTGAKNIQYF
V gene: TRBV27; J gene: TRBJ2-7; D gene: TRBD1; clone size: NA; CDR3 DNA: TGTGCCAGCAGTTCCCTTGGGACAGATCCTGACGAGCAGTACTTC; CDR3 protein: CASSSLGTDPDEQYF
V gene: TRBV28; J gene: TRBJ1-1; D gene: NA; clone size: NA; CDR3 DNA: TGTGCCAGCAGCCTAGCAATGGCCGGCCTGAACACTGAAGCTTTCTTT; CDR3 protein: CASSLAMAGLNTEAFF
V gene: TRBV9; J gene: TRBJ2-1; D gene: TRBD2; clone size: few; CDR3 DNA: TGTGCCAGCAGCGTAGAAGCGGGATTTAACAATGAGCAGTTCTTC; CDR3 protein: CASSVEAGFNNEQFF
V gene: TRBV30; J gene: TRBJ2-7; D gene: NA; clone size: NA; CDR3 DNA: TGTGCCTGGAGTGGACTGTCCTACGAGCAGTACTTC; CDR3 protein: CAWSGLSYEQYF
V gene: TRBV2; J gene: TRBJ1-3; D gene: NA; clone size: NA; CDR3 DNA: TGTGCCAGCAGTGCTGGCAGCTCTGGAAACACCATATATTTT; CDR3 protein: CASSAGSSGNTIYF
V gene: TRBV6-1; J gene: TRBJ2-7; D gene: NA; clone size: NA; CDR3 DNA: TGTGCCAGCAGTATGGGGGGAGAGCAGTACTTC; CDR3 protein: CASSMGGEQYF
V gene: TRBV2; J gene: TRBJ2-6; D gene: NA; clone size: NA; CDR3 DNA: TGTGCCAGCAGTGAAGGAGGTCACTCTGGGGCCAACGTCCTGACTTTC; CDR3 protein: CASSEGGHSGANVLTF
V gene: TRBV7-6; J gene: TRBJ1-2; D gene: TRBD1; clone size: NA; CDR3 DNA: TGTGCCAGCAGCTCAACCCCGGGAGGGACAGGGGGCGAAGGGAGCTATGGCTACACCTTC; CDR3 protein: CASSSTPGGTGGEGSYGYTF
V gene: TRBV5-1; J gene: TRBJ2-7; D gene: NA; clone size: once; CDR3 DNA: TGCGCCAGCAGCGACAGGCCTCTAACCGAGCAGTACTTC; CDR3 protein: CASSDRPLTEQYF
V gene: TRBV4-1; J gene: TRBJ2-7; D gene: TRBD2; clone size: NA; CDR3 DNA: TGCGCCAGCAGCCAAGGACTAGCGGGATCCTACGAGCAGTACTTC; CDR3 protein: CASSQGLAGSYEQYF
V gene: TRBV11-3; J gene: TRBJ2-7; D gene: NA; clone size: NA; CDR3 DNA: TGTGCCAGCAGCATACGTGGCGGAACCTACGAGCAGTACTTC; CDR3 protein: CASSIRGGTYEQYF
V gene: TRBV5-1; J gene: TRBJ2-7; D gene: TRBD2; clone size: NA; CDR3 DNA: TGCGCCAGCAGCCCGCAGACTAGCGCAACCTACGAGCAGTACTTC; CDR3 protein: CASSPQTSATYEQYF
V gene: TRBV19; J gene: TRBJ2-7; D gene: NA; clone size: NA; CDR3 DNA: TGTGCCAGTAGTATCGAGGTAGCGTCCTACGAGCAGTACTTC; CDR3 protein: CASSIEVASYEQYF
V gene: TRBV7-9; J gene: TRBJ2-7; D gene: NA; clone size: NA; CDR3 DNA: TGTGCCAGCAGAGGTGGCTCCGACTTCTACGAGCAGTACTTC; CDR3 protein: CASRGGSDFYEQYF